The T cell receptor (beta chain) under discussion was sequenced for a study of CD8+CD57+ T cells in acquired aplastic anemia. At the level of the study: Average DNA yield from sorted CD4+ and CD8+ cells was around 3.2 ug. Findings of the study overall: Between patients and controls, approximately 29 CD8+ CDR3 sequences were found in common.

This clonotype has a count of ten or more. What it binds is unknown. Using genomic DNA as the template, TCR beta VDJ and CDR3 profiling was carried out. A single record per CDR3 protein comes from TCRdb applying MiXCR to the reads. The sample lists tens of thousands of distinct CDR3 sequences; around 55% were seen once. The sequenced sample was sorted CD4+, CD8+, or CD8+CD57+ T cells (not recorded which) from PBMCs. The TCR was taken from a human donor in good health, serving as a control.

The CDR3 nucleotides are TGTGCCAGCAGCTTAAGGACAGGGGGCTTGACGAACACCGGGGAGCTGTTTTTT. Protein: CASSLRTGGLTNTGELFF. V and J are TRBV7-7 and TRBJ2-2; 11 bases map to TRBD1. Germline V gene lookup returns CDR1 SSHAT and CDR2 FNYEAQ (reference sequence). The V segment lost 2 bases and the J segment 0 bases; nucleotides outside the gene matches: 5. CDR3 size: 18 residues. Combining the CDR3 with reference TRBV7-7 and TRBJ2-2 gives the whole variable domain GAGVSQSPRYKVTKRGQDVTLRCDPISSHATLYWYQQALGQGPEFLTYFNYEAQPDKSGLPSDRFSAERPEGSISTLTIQRTEQRDSAMYRCASSLRTGGLTNTGELFFGEGSRLTVL.